One sample yielded the 5 T cell receptor beta chains listed below, sequenced in a study of T cells in narcolepsy. Repertoires were generated with immunoSEQ multiplex PCR, while TCRdb's copy carries only in-frame clones and drops some. This table has about 30,000 clones, less than 90% appearing once. The sample consisted of CD45RA- memory CD4+ T cells from PBMCs. Every receptor here comes from a human donor with narcolepsy.

This chain uses TRBV5-6 with TRBJ2-3; D is undetermined. The CDR3 is 16 amino acids. Germline V gene sequence: CDR1 SGHDT, CDR2 YYEEEE. Trimming shortened V by 4 bases and J by 0 bases, and 15 bases separated the two germline ends. This CDR3 reads CASSDPESPSTDTQYF. In DNA form, the CDR3 reads TGTGCCAGCAGCGACCCTGAGAGTCCTAGCACAGATACGCAGTATTTT.

This sequence joins TRBV7-7 and TRBJ2-1; D may be TRBD2 (5 bases). The CDR3 loop spans 13 amino acids. Per germline, CDR1 SSHAT and CDR2 FNYEAQ (reference sequence). V lost 3 bases, J lost 5 bases, and 8 bases lay in between. The CDR3 protein is CASSFGLNNEQFF. DNA for the CDR3: TGTGCCAGCAGCTTCGGACTTAACAATGAGCAGTTCTTC.

This clone was observed once. The V call is TRBV6-1, the J call TRBJ2-7; 12 bases are a match to TRBD1. The CDR3 consists of 18 residues. J was trimmed by 0 bases and V by 3 bases; bases with no gene match: 9. Germline loops: CDR1 MNHNS, CDR2 SASEGT. Written as DNA, the CDR3 is TGTGCCAGCAGTGAGGGGACAGGGGGCGGTCGCCGCTCCTACGAGCAGTACTTC. Amino acid sequence: CASSEGTGGGRRSYEQYF.

This clone was found once. V is TRBV5-5 and J is TRBJ2-3; D might be TRBD2 (5 bases). Germline V gives CDR1 SGHKS, CDR2 YYEKEE (reference sequence). The CDR3 extends over 15 amino acids. The V and J ends lost 4 bases and 0 bases respectively, with 12 bases between them. CDR3 coding DNA: TGTGCCAGCAGCGTCATAAGCGGTAGCACAGATACGCAGTATTTT. It specifies CASSVISGSTDTQYF.

This clone was detected only once. This chain links TRBV18 with TRBJ1-6; possible D gene TRBD1, 5 bases. In germline, CDR1 is KGHSH, CDR2 LQKENI. Deletions cut 0 bases from V and 3 bases from J, with 9 bases between. The CDR3 spans 16 residues. CDR3 residues: CASSPPGGDYNSPLHF. The CDR3 nucleotides are TGTGCCAGCTCACCACCCGGGGGAGACTATAATTCACCCCTCCACTTT. Variable domain in full (rest from reference TRBV18 and TRBJ1-6): NAGVMQNPRHLVRRRGQEARLRCSPMKGHSHVYWYRQLPEEGLKFMVYLQKENIIDESGMPKERFSAEFPKEGPSILRIQQVVRGDSAAYFCASSPPGGDYNSPLHFGNGTRLTVT.